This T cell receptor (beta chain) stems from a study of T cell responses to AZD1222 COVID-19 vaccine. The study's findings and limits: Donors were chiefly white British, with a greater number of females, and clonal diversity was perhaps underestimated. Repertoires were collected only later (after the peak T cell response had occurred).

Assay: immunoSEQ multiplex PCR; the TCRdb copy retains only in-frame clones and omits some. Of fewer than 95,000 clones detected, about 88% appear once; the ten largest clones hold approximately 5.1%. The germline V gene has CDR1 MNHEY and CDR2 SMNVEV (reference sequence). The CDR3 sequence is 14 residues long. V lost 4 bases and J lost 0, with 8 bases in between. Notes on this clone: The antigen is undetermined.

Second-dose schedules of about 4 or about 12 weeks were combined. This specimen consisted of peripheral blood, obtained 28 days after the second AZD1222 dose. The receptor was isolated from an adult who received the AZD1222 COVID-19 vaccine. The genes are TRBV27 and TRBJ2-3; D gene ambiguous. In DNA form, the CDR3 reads TGTGCCAGCAGTTCAAGACCCAGCACAGATACGCAGTATTTT. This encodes CASSSRPSTDTQYF.